The 10 T cell receptor beta chains listed next were all sequenced from one sample in a study of T cell responses to AZD1222 COVID-19 vaccine. Using immunoSEQ multiplex PCR, the repertoire was profiled, and TCRdb retains in-frame clones only, with some absent. The profile covers about 180,000 clones, with about 90% appearing a single time and roughly 12% taken by the ten largest. This material consisted of peripheral blood, taken 28 days after the second AZD1222 dose. All receptors come from an adult who received the AZD1222 COVID-19 vaccine.

The rearrangement uses TRBV9 and TRBJ1-2; D is perhaps TRBD1 (5 bases). V was cut by 0 bases and J by 8 bases, with 20 bases left in between. The CDR3 spans 16 residues. Germline assignment: CDR1 SGDLS and CDR2 YYNGEE. The CDR3 is CASSVDPSGQGKGYTF. CDR3 bases: TGTGCCAGCAGCGTAGATCCCTCCGGGCAGGGTAAAGGCTACACCTTC. Supplemented by reference TRBV9 and TRBJ1-2, the full variable domain reads DSGVTQTPKHLITATGQRVTLRCSPRSGDLSVYWYQQSLDQGLQFLIQYYNGEERAKGNILERFSAQQFPDLHSELNLSSLELGDSALYFCASSVDPSGQGKGYTFGSGTRLTVV.

The chain uses TRBV7-9 and TRBJ2-1; either TRBD1 or TRBD2 may fit D (5 bases each). Germline assignment: CDR1 SEHNR and CDR2 FQNEAQ (reference sequence). V lost 5 bases and J lost 9, with 17 bases in between. The CDR3 contains 14 residues. DNA of the CDR3: TGTGCCAGCAGCACCTACAGAGGGGAAGTTGAGCAGTTCTTC. Translating gives CASSTYRGEVEQFF.

J is TRBJ1-3 and V is TRBV3-1 (or the pseudogene TRBV3-2); no clear D gene. The length of the CDR3 is 16 residues. Per germline, CDR1 LGHDT and CDR2 YNNKEL (reference sequence). Between the trimmed V and J ends, which lost 3 bases and 0 bases, there was a span of 12 bases. The chain's CDR3 is CASSQAMGDSGNTIYF. DNA for the CDR3: TGTGCCAGCAGCCAGGCCATGGGTGACTCTGGAAACACCATATATTTT.

V gene TRBV7-2 combines with J gene TRBJ1-2; a weak D match, TRBD1 (5 bases). The CDR3 consists of 13 residues. Between the trimmed V and J ends, which lost 2 bases and 5 bases, there was a span of 9 bases. Germline CDR1 SGHTA, CDR2 FQGNSA. DNA for the CDR3: TGTGCCAGCAGCTTAAAGGCAGGGTATGGCTACACCTTC. It codes for CASSLKAGYGYTF. Full variable domain (rest looked up from reference TRBV7-2 and TRBJ1-2): GAGVSQSPSNKVTEKGKDVELRCDPISGHTALYWYRQSLGQGLEFLIYFQGNSAPDKSGLPSDRFSAERTGGSVSTLTIQRTQQEDSAVYLCASSLKAGYGYTFGSGTRLTVV.

This chain uses TRBV7-9 with TRBJ1-6; 9 nucleotides align to TRBD1. CDR3 size: 15 residues. Unmatched junction bases numbered 3, after V lost 2 bases and J lost 7 bases. From germline, CDR1 is SEHNR and CDR2 FQNEAQ (reference sequence). This chain's CDR3 is CASSLTGGQNSPLHF. CDR3 DNA sequence: TGTGCCAGCAGCTTAACAGGGGGCCAGAATTCACCCCTCCACTTT.

The rearrangement links TRBV6-5 to TRBJ2-7, with D maybe TRBD1 (5 bases). V was cut by 7 bases and J by 4 bases, with 11 bases left in between. The CDR3 runs to 12 residues. Germline V gene lookup returns CDR1 MNHEY and CDR2 SVGAGI. CDR3 coding DNA: TGTGCCAGCACGTGGACAACTTACGAGCAGTACTTC. Protein: CASTWTTYEQYF.

The rearrangement uses TRBV30 and TRBJ1-1; D is ambiguous. The V end was cut by 3 bases, the J end by 4 bases, with 18 bases between. The germline V gene encodes CDR1 GTSNPN and CDR2 SVGIG (reference sequence). This CDR3 contains 15 residues. The CDR3 is CAWRGKGPASTEAFF. CDR3 DNA: TGTGCCTGGAGGGGGAAGGGCCCAGCGAGCACTGAAGCTTTCTTT.

This clone was detected only once. In nucleotides, the CDR3 is TGTGCCAGCAGCGCTAGCGGGGTGAACTCTGGGGCCAACGTCCTGACTTTC. Its translation is CASSASGVNSGANVLTF. The V call is TRBV4-2, the J call TRBJ2-6, with 9 bases aligning to TRBD2. This CDR3 comprises 17 residues. From germline, CDR1 is LGHNA and CDR2 YNFKEQ. J gave up 0 bases and V 5 bases, and 5 bases lay outside the gene matches.

This rearrangement joins TRBV18 to TRBJ1-2; D is undetermined. The CDR3 length is 12 residues. V was clipped by 6 bases and J by 3 bases, with 8 bases between them. The germline gives CDR1 KGHSH, CDR2 LQKENI. The CDR3 bases are TGTGCCAGCTCCGAGGGAGACTATGGCTACACCTTC. This encodes CASSEGDYGYTF.

The V and J genes are TRBV18 and TRBJ1-1; D remains ambiguous. Germline V gene lookup returns CDR1 KGHSH and CDR2 LQKENI. Trimming stripped 3 bases from V and 2 bases from J, with 16 bases between. The CDR3 covers 16 residues. CDR3: CASSPSSAVANTEAFF. CDR3 DNA sequence: TGTGCCAGCTCACCTAGTTCGGCGGTAGCAAACACTGAAGCTTTCTTT.